The 21 T cell receptor beta chains reported below all come from one sample, sequenced in a study of T-cell memory formation after mild COVID-19. TCRdb analysed the 5' RACE reads with MiXCR anew, one entry per CDR3 protein. The sample has just under 150,000 distinct CDR3 sequences, roughly a fifth seen once. The material sequenced was PBMCs or a T cell subset sorted from them (not recorded which). These receptor sequences come from an adult woman who had mild COVID-19 (a few samples of this study predate the infection). Cell type and time point are not known.

This clonotype was seen more than once but under ten times. The rearrangement uses TRBV3-1 and TRBJ2-7; TRBD1 might be the D (5 bases). CDR1 and CDR2 (germline): LGHDT, YNNKEL (reference sequence). This CDR3 is built from 13 residues. V lost 3 bases to trimming and J lost 4 bases, with 10 bases between them. The CDR3 DNA sequence: TGTGCCAGCAGCCATAATAGGGGTTACGAGCAGTACTTC. Its translation: CASSHNRGYEQYF.

The genes are TRBV29-1 and TRBJ2-6; D remains unclear. The length of the CDR3 is 17 residues. CDR1 and CDR2 from the germline V gene are SQVTM and ANQGSEA. With 1 base removed from V and 4 bases from J, the gap between germline ends came to 17 bases. In DNA, the CDR3 is TGCAGCGTTGAAGGGTCGACGGCGGCCCTCGGGGCCAACGTCCTGACTTTC. Translating gives CSVEGSTAALGANVLTF.

V usage is TRBV9 and J usage is TRBJ2-3; D possibly uses TRBD1 or TRBD2 (5 bases each). Germline loops: CDR1 SGDLS, CDR2 YYNGEE. V shed 4 bases and J shed 4 bases, with 19 bases lying between them. CDR3 length equals 16 residues. CDR3: CASSPTGTPVADTQYF. In DNA, the CDR3 is TGTGCCAGCAGCCCAACCGGGACCCCAGTCGCAGATACGCAGTATTTT. The whole variable domain, filled in from reference TRBV9 and TRBJ2-3, reads DSGVTQTPKHLITATGQRVTLRCSPRSGDLSVYWYQQSLDQGLQFLIQYYNGEERAKGNILERFSAQQFPDLHSELNLSSLELGDSALYFCASSPTGTPVADTQYFGPGTRLTVL.

The V gene is TRBV7-2, the J gene TRBJ2-6; D is perhaps TRBD2 (6 bases). The V gene's germline CDR1 is SGHTA and CDR2 FQGNSA. V lost 2 bases and J lost 0, with 11 bases in between. CDR3 size: 17 residues. CDR3 sequence reads: CASSLRGTSSGANVLTF. The CDR3, as DNA: TGTGCCAGCAGCTTACGGGGGACCAGCTCTGGGGCCAACGTCCTGACTTTC. The full variable domain, in which reference TRBV7-2 and TRBJ2-6 provide the parts outside the CDR3, is GAGVSQSPSNKVTEKGKDVELRCDPISGHTALYWYRQSLGQGLEFLIYFQGNSAPDKSGLPSDRFSAERTGGSVSTLTIQRTQQEDSAVYLCASSLRGTSSGANVLTFGAGSRLTVL.

The chain carries TRBV11-2 and TRBJ1-1, with TRBD1 matching 7 bases. The CDR3 loop spans 15 amino acids. Germline V lookup: CDR1 SGHAT, CDR2 FQNNGV. Losses at the gene ends were 2 bases for V and 3 bases for J; bases not matched to a gene: 6. The CDR3, as DNA: TGTGCCAGCAGCTTATGGGGACAGAGGCACACTGAAGCTTTCTTT. Amino acid sequence: CASSLWGQRHTEAFF.

This clonotype was seen only a few times. The chain joins TRBV4-2 to TRBJ2-3; D ambiguous. Germline V gene data show CDR1 as LGHNA and CDR2 as YNFKEQ. This CDR3 contains 13 residues. The ends were cut back, 8 bases at V and 5 bases at J, with 14 bases in the middle. The CDR3 sequence: CASGPAVGDTQYF. The CDR3 DNA sequence: TGTGCCAGCGGGCCCGCCGTCGGAGATACGCAGTATTTT.

This clonotype came up many times. The V call is TRBV28, the J call TRBJ2-7, with TRBD1 matching over 8 bases. CDR3 length: 12 residues. The V and J ends lost 10 bases and 4 bases, in that order; junction bases with no gene match: 6. Per the germline V gene, CDR1 is MDHEN and CDR2 is SYDVKM. The CDR3 DNA reads as TGTGCCATCATGGGACAGGCGTACGAGCAGTACTTC. Protein product: CAIMGQAYEQYF. The full variable domain, completed using reference TRBV28 and TRBJ2-7, is DVKVTQSSRYLVKRTGEKVFLECVQDMDHENMFWYRQDPGLGLRLIYFSYDVKMKEKGDIPEGYSVSREKKERFSLILESASTNQTSMYLCAIMGQAYEQYFGPGTRLTVT.

This clonotype was seen only a few times. The V call is TRBV2, the J call TRBJ2-7, with D unclear. The germline V gene has CDR1 SNHLY and CDR2 FYNNEI. The V gene lost 7 bases and the J gene lost 2 bases, with 18 bases spanning the gap. The CDR3 spans 15 residues. CDR3 in DNA: TGTGCCAGCATCTCCGACTCGTGGAGAGCCTACGAGCAGTACTTC. It is translated as CASISDSWRAYEQYF.

This clonotype was seen only a few times. J is TRBJ2-7 and V is TRBV6-2 or TRBV6-3; 12 nucleotides line up with TRBD2. There are 18 residues in the CDR3. J was trimmed by 7 bases and V by 7 bases; bases with no gene match: 20. Germline lookup yields CDR1 MNHEY and CDR2 SVGEGT. This CDR3 reads CASTERLAGGPRSWEQYF. The CDR3 DNA sequence: TGTGCCAGCACTGAGCGGCTAGCGGGAGGGCCACGATCCTGGGAGCAGTACTTC.

The rearrangement uses TRBV4-1 and TRBJ1-1, with 7 bases that match TRBD1. Germline V gene lookup returns CDR1 MGHRA and CDR2 YSYEKL. J gave up 1 base and V 3 bases, and 8 bases lay outside the gene matches. The CDR3 is 16 amino acids. The CDR3 DNA reads as TGCGCCAGCAGCCACCCGAATACAGGGGAGAACACTGAAGCTTTCTTT. Protein: CASSHPNTGENTEAFF.

This clonotype turned up a few times. The gene calls are TRBV2 and TRBJ1-4; 11 nucleotides align to TRBD1. The CDR3 runs 14 residues. Germline CDR1 SNHLY, CDR2 FYNNEI. V trimming: 5 bases; J trimming: 8 bases; junction bases outside the gene matches: 4. The CDR3 nucleotides are TGTGCCAGCAGTTGGACAGGGGGCGGAGAAAAACTGTTTTTT. Protein: CASSWTGGGEKLFF.

The chain links TRBV12-3 or TRBV12-4 to TRBJ2-7; tentatively, D is TRBD2 (5 bases). Trimming removed 6 bases at V and 0 bases at J, with 12 bases between. CDR3 size: 14 residues. The CDR3 protein is CASSRGAVSYEQYF. The CDR3 nucleotides read TGTGCCAGCAGCCGGGGAGCGGTCTCCTACGAGCAGTACTTC.

This clonotype was picked up a small number of times. The chain carries TRBV27 and TRBJ1-2; tentatively, D is TRBD1 (5 bases). This CDR3 has 15 amino acids. CDR1 is MNHEY, CDR2 SMNVEV, per germline (reference sequence). V lost 4 bases and J lost 4, with 16 bases in between. The CDR3 spells CASSYGSVGLYGYTF. CDR3 DNA: TGTGCCAGCAGTTACGGATCTGTGGGGCTCTATGGCTACACCTTC.

The chain couples TRBV11-2 to TRBJ1-1; D is possibly TRBD1 (6 bases). Germline CDR1 and CDR2: SGHAT and FQNNGV. CDR3 length: 15 residues. V lost 1 base, J lost 5 bases, and 14 bases lay in between. CDR3 in amino acids: CASSLVGGLGTEAFF. The CDR3 nucleotides read TGTGCCAGCAGCTTAGTGGGGGGGCTGGGGACTGAAGCTTTCTTT.

This clonotype was detected a few times. The DNA for the CDR3 is TGTGCCAGCAGTCAATCCCCGGGGGCCACGGGGAACTCACCCCTCCACTTT. This translates into CASSQSPGATGNSPLHF. The rearrangement links TRBV12-3 or TRBV12-4 to TRBJ1-6, with D perhaps matching TRBD1 (6 bases). V gave up 5 bases and J gave up 10 bases, with 24 bases separating them. The CDR3 loop spans 17 amino acids.

The chain uses TRBV2 and TRBJ2-3, with D unresolved. CDR1 is SNHLY and CDR2 is FYNNEI in the germline V gene. Trimming removed 7 bases at V and 0 bases at J, with 11 bases between. This CDR3 comprises 14 residues. CDR3 protein: CASNFARSTDTQYF. CDR3 nucleotide sequence: TGTGCCAGCAACTTCGCACGGAGCACAGATACGCAGTATTTT.

This sequence joins TRBV7-6 and TRBJ2-4; TRBD2 matches 11 bases. Germline assignment: CDR1 SGHVS and CDR2 FNYEAQ. The CDR3 covers 14 residues. The V and J ends lost 8 bases and 1 base, in that order; junction bases with no gene match: 1. CDR3 protein: CASASGGAKNIQYF. The CDR3 DNA reads TGTGCCAGCGCTAGCGGGGGGGCCAAAAACATTCAGTACTTC.

This clonotype was counted a few times. The chain carries TRBV10-3 and TRBJ2-3; D possibly corresponds to TRBD1 (6 bases). The CDR3 is 14 residues long. V lost 6 bases and J lost 2, with 12 bases in between. Germline values: CDR1 ENHRY, CDR2 SYGVKD. CDR3: CAISQGQPTDTQYF. DNA for the CDR3: TGTGCCATCAGCCAAGGACAGCCCACAGATACGCAGTATTTT.

This clonotype was seen more than once but under ten times. The V and J genes are TRBV10-3 and TRBJ2-1; 9 positions agree with TRBD2. The CDR3 consists of 14 residues. Trimming at V came to 6 bases and at J to 3 bases, leaving 3 bases not matched to a gene. The germline V gene encodes CDR1 ENHRY and CDR2 SYGVKD. The CDR3 loop reads CAIRGGRVYNEQFF. The CDR3 DNA sequence: TGTGCCATCAGAGGCGGGAGGGTCTACAATGAGCAGTTCTTC.

The chain joins TRBV29-1 to TRBJ1-2, with D uncertain. Germline-derived CDR1 and CDR2 are SQVTM and ANQGSEA. Trimming stripped 6 bases from V and 5 bases from J, with 13 bases between. The CDR3 runs 12 residues. In DNA form, the CDR3 reads TGCAGCGTCGGGCCAGCCGAATATGGCTACACCTTC. It codes for CSVGPAEYGYTF.

The V call is TRBV20-1, the J call TRBJ2-7; TRBD1 aligns across 8 bases. Per germline, CDR1 DFQATT and CDR2 SNEGSKA (reference sequence). The trim removed 2 bases at V and 3 bases at J, leaving 9 bases unmatched. The CDR3 runs 15 residues. In nucleotides, the CDR3 is TGCAGTGCTAGAACCACGACAGGGGCCGTCTACGAGCAGTACTTC. Translating gives CSARTTTGAVYEQYF.